One and the same sample provided the 20 T cell receptor beta chains below, sequenced in a study of blood T cells in healthy people across ages. Alongside a J-beta primer mix, a sample-barcoded 5' primer served in a second PCR lasting about 7 to 12 cycles. From the 5' RACE reads, TCRdb called clonotypes with MiXCR, one entry per CDR3 protein. The table includes roughly 1.5 million distinct CDR3 sequences, roughly 43% detected once. The sample was blood. The receptors shown here come from a woman younger than 30 in good health.

A few counts support this clonotype. The J gene is TRBJ2-7, the V gene TRBV4-1; D might be TRBD1 (6 bases). The CDR3 is made up of 15 amino acids. Trimming removed 1 base from V and 6 bases from J, with 16 bases in between. Germline lookup yields CDR1 MGHRA and CDR2 YSYEKL. CDR3 residues: CASSQVAAGEIEQYF. CDR3 DNA: TGCGCCAGCAGCCAAGTCGCCGCAGGGGAGATCGAGCAGTACTTC.

The J gene is TRBJ1-1, the V gene TRBV20-1; D is unclear. CDR1 is DFQATT and CDR2 is SNEGSKA in the germline V gene (reference sequence). The CDR3 sequence is 15 residues long. V was pared by 5 bases and J by 4 bases, with 20 bases between. The CDR3 loop is CSARQYRETSTEAFF. In nucleotides, the CDR3 is TGCAGTGCTCGGCAATACAGAGAGACTAGCACTGAAGCTTTCTTT.

The CDR3 sequence: CASSLGTSGRGYRYEQFF. In DNA, the CDR3 is TGTGCCAGCAGTTTAGGGACTAGCGGGAGGGGTTACCGGTATGAGCAGTTCTTC. The gene calls are TRBV27 and TRBJ2-1; TRBD2 matches at 16 bases. The V gene end was trimmed by 2 bases and the J gene end by 8 bases; junction bases not matched to a gene: 9. The germline V gene encodes CDR1 MNHEY and CDR2 SMNVEV (reference sequence). This CDR3 has 18 residues.

A single count supports this clonotype. Compared with germline, one end of the junction differs, possibly owing to a read error. The chain employs TRBV5-6 and TRBJ2-3; 7 bases line up with TRBD2. Per germline, CDR1 SGHDT and CDR2 YYEEEE. The CDR3 extends over 13 amino acids. The CDR3 sequence is CTSRSGAIDTQYF. The CDR3 bases are TGTACCAGCAGGAGCGGGGCGATAGATACGCAGTATTTT.

This clonotype was seen once. The V gene is TRBV11-2, the J gene TRBJ2-2; TRBD2 agrees at 12 bases. CDR3 size: 15 residues. Germline V gene sequence: CDR1 SGHAT, CDR2 FQNNGV. Losses at the gene ends were 2 bases for V and 6 bases for J; bases not matched to a gene: 1. CDR3 nucleotides: TGTGCCAGCAGCTTACTAGCGGGAGGGTCCGGGGAGCTGTTTTTT. Amino acids: CASSLLAGGSGELFF. Supplemented by reference TRBV11-2 and TRBJ2-2, the full variable domain reads EAGVAQSPRYKIIEKRQSVAFWCNPISGHATLYWYQQILGQGPKLLIQFQNNGVVDDSQLPKDRFSAERLKGVDSTLKIQPAKLEDSAVYLCASSLLAGGSGELFFGEGSRLTVL.

The chain has TRBV27 and TRBJ1-2; possibly TRBD1 for D (5 bases). There are 14 residues in the CDR3. The germline V gene encodes CDR1 MNHEY and CDR2 SMNVEV (reference sequence). The V and J ends lost 7 bases and 2 bases respectively, with 14 bases between them. CDR3 coding DNA: TGTGCCAGCACCCCCGGGGGTTCCAACTATGGCTACACCTTC. The encoded protein is CASTPGGSNYGYTF.

Points on this clonotype: The conserved phenylalanine or tryptophan normally closing the CDR3 is absent here, so this likely arose from a read error. The V call is TRBV7-9, the J call TRBJ2-1; 10 nucleotides match TRBD2. The germline V gene has CDR1 SEHNR and CDR2 FQNEAQ (reference sequence). The J segment lost 6 bases and the V segment lost 6 bases, leaving 5 bases of the junction unmatched. This CDR3 is 14 amino acids long. Written as DNA, the CDR3 is TGTGCCAGCAGTTTTGCTAGCGGGAGCAATGAGCAGTTCATC. Translating it yields CASSFASGSNEQFI.

This clonotype has just a few counts. The chain uses TRBV20-1 and TRBJ2-1, with TRBD2 identical over 9 bases. Germline CDR1 and CDR2: DFQATT and SNEGSKA (reference sequence). V lost 0 bases and J lost 6; bases outside the gene matches: 6. The CDR3 is 15 amino acids. The CDR3 region is CSARDIGLALNEQFF. Here the CDR3 DNA reads TGCAGTGCTAGAGATATCGGACTAGCGCTCAATGAGCAGTTCTTC.

The chain is built from TRBV7-9 and TRBJ2-7; possibly TRBD1 or TRBD2 for D (5 bases each). The CDR3 has 15 amino acids. Germline-derived CDR1 and CDR2 are SEHNR and FQNEAQ (reference sequence). Trimming cost V 3 bases and J 3 bases, with 15 bases left between them. CDR3 residues: CASSFKPGPNYEQYF. As DNA, the CDR3 is TGTGCCAGCAGCTTTAAACCGGGACCCAACTACGAGCAGTACTTC.

This rearrangement joins TRBV20-1 to TRBJ1-6; 7 nucleotides match TRBD1. J lost 6 bases, V lost 6 bases, and 5 bases had no gene match. In germline, CDR1 is DFQATT, CDR2 SNEGSKA (reference sequence). The CDR3 contains 13 residues. The CDR3 loop is CSAEDRANSPLHF. The DNA of the CDR3 is TGCAGTGCCGAAGACAGGGCTAATTCACCCCTCCACTTT.

This clonotype showed up just a few times. The V gene is TRBV12-3 or TRBV12-4, the J gene TRBJ1-5; D may be TRBD1 (5 bases). The CDR3 length is 12 residues. V lost 7 bases and J lost 4, with 8 bases in between. The CDR3 coding sequence is TGTGCCAGCAACAGGAAAAATCAGCCCCAGCATTTT. It yields the protein CASNRKNQPQHF.

Concerning this clonotype: Its ends do not fully match the called genes, so a read error is possible. The V gene is TRBV4-3, the J gene TRBJ1-6; D not resolved. This CDR3 comprises 15 residues. Germline V gene sequence: CDR1 LGHNA, CDR2 YSLEER. CDR3 sequence reads: CAGSQVSEGGSPLHF. The CDR3 coding sequence is TGCGCCGGCAGCCAAGTTTCTGAGGGTGGGTCACCCCTCCACTTT.

The J gene is TRBJ2-7, the V gene TRBV7-8; tentative D call: TRBD2 (5 bases). Germline CDR1 is SGHVS and CDR2 is FQNEAQ. This CDR3 comprises 15 residues. V dropped 2 bases and J dropped 6 bases, with 17 bases sitting between them. The DNA for the CDR3 is TGTGCCAGCAGCTTACCTGTAGGGAGACACTGCGAGCAGTACTTC. Translation: CASSLPVGRHCEQYF.

This clonotype was picked up a small number of times. For the CDR3, the DNA is TGTGCCAGCAGTACCGGGACAGGGAAAAAGAGCACTGAAGCTTTCTTT. It codes for CASSTGTGKKSTEAFF. The chain carries TRBV6-5 and TRBJ1-1; 9 positions agree with TRBD1. J lost 4 bases, V lost 5 bases, and 11 bases had no gene match. This CDR3 has 16 residues. Germline CDR1 MNHEY, CDR2 SVGAGI.

The chain's CDR3 is CASSILGLAEETQYF. The CDR3 DNA reads TGTGCCAGCAGCATCCTTGGACTAGCGGAAGAGACCCAGTACTTC. The chain is built from TRBV7-2 and TRBJ2-7; 10 bases align to TRBD2. The J call may be mistaken, given a closer DNA end match to TRBJ2-5. The CDR3 is 15 residues long. The germline V gene encodes CDR1 SGHTA and CDR2 FQGNSA.

This clonotype was counted only a few times. The chain links TRBV12-3 or TRBV12-4 to TRBJ2-1; 8 bases match TRBD2. Trimming took 0 bases from V and 4 from J; bases not matched to a gene: 8. CDR3 size: 17 residues. CDR3 bases: TGTGCCAGCAGTTTAGCGCTCGGGAGGGCTGCTTACAATGAGCAGTTCTTC. Translated, it gives CASSLALGRAAYNEQFF.

This chain joins TRBV20-1 and TRBJ2-4; weak D call: TRBD2 (6 bases). The end of the DNA aligns better with TRBJ2-7, so the J call may be wrong. The CDR3 is 13 amino acids. The V gene's germline CDR1 is DFQATT and CDR2 SNEGSKA (reference sequence). The CDR3 reads CSARDPGLGEQYF. The CDR3 bases are TGCAGTGCTAGAGACCCGGGACTCGGCGAGCAGTACTTC.

For this clonotype: This may be a read error: a much more frequent sequence differs by one nucleotide. This chain uses TRBV12-3 or TRBV12-4 with TRBJ2-3, with TRBD2 identical over 7 bases. With V trimmed by 3 bases and J by 0 bases, 6 bases remained unmatched. The CDR3 is made up of 16 amino acids. Here the CDR3 DNA reads TGTGCCAGCAGTTTTGGGGATAGCGGGAGCACAGATACGCAGTATTTT. It codes for CASSFGDSGSTDTQYF.

This clonotype is termed medium-sized. The chain carries TRBV25-1 and TRBJ2-7; 7 nucleotides match TRBD1. Germline V gene sequence: CDR1 MGHDK, CDR2 SYGVNS. The CDR3 covers 16 residues. J lost 0 bases, V lost 4 bases, and 9 bases had no gene match. CDR3 nucleotide sequence: TGTGCCAGCAGTGGAAACCGGGACAGAGCCTCCTACGAGCAGTACTTC. Residues: CASSGNRDRASYEQYF.

This sequence joins TRBV12-5 and TRBJ2-1; 9 bases agree with TRBD1. The CDR3 spans 16 residues. Germline lookup yields CDR1 LGHNT and CDR2 FRNRAP. With V trimmed by 1 base and J by 10 bases, 11 bases remained unmatched. The CDR3 reads CASGLDRGLYSYEQFF. In DNA, the CDR3 is TGTGCTAGTGGTTTGGACAGGGGGCTTTACTCCTACGAGCAGTTCTTC.